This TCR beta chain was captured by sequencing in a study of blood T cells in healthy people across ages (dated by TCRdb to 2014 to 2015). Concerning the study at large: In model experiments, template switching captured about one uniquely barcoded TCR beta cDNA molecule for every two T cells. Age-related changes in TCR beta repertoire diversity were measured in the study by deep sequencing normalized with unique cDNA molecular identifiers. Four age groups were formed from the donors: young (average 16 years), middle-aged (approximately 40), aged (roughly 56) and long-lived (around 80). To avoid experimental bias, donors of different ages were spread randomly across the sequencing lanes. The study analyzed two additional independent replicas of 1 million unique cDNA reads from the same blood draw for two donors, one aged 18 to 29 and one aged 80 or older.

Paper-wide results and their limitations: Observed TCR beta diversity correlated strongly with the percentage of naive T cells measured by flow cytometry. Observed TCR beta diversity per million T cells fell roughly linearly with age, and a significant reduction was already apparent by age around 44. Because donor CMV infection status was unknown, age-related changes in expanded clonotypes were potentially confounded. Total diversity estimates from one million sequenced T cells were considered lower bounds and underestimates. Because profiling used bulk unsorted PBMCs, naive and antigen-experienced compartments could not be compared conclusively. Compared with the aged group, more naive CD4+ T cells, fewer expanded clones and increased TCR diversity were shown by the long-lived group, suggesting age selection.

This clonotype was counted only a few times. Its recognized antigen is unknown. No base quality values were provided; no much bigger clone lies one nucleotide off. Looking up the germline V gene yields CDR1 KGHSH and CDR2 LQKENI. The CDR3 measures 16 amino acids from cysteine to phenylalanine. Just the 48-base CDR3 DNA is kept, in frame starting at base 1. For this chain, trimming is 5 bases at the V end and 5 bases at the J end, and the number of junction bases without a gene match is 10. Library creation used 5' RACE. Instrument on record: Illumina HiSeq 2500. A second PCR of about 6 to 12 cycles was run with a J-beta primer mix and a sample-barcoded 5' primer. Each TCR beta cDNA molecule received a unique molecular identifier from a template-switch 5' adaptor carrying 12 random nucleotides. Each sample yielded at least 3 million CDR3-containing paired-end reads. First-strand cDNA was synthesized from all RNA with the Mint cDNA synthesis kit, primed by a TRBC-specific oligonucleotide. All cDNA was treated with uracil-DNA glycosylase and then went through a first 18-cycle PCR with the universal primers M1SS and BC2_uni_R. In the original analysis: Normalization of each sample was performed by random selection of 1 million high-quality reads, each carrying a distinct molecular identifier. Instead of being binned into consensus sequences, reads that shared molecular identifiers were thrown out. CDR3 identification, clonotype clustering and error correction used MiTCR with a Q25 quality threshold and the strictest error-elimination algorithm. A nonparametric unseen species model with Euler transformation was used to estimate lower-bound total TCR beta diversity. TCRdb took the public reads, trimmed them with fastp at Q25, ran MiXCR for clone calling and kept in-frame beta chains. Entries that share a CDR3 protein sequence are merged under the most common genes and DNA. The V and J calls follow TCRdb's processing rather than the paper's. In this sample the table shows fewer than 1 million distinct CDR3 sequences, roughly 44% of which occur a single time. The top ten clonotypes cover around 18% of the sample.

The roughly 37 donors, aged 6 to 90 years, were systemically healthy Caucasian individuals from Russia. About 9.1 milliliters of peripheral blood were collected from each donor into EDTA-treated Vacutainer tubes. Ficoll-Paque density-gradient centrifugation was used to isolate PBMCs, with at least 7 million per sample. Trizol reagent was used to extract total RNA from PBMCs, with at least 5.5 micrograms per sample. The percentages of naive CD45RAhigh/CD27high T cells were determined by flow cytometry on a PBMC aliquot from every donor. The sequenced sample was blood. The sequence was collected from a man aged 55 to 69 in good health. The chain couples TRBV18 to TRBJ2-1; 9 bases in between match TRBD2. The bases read TGTGCCAGCTCAGCCCTGGCTAGCGGGGCGAACAATGAGCAGTTCTTC. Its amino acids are CASSALASGANNEQFF.